Shown below are 25 T cell receptor beta chains from a single sample sequenced in a study of tumor-infiltrating lymphocytes in primary liver carcinoma. Constant-region priming of about 500 ng total RNA yielded TCR beta cDNA. Three nested multiplex PCR rounds, a slightly modified ARM-PCR, produced the libraries for TCR beta. TRBV1-TRBV30 forward and Cbeta reverse primers drove the first two roughly 10-cycle rounds. One entry per CDR3 protein, called by TCRdb with MiXCR from the multiplex PCR reads. The sample includes approximately 340,000 distinct CDR3 sequences, about 61% of them seen just once. It was unsorted whole blood that yielded blood RNA, and germline DNA was also extracted. Source material: peripheral blood. All receptors come from a man in his forties with primary liver carcinoma and hepatitis B virus infection.

A note on this clonotype: A much larger clone differs from this one at a single base, so this may be a read error. The gene calls are TRBV10-2 and TRBJ2-1; D is uncertain. Germline V gives CDR1 WSHSY, CDR2 SAAADI. This CDR3 has 11 amino acids. The CDR3 sequence is CPSSELNEQFF. CDR3 bases: TGCCCCAGTTCAGAACTCAATGAGCAGTTCTTC.

The chain uses TRBV28 and TRBJ1-4; 7 bases are a match to TRBD1. J gave up 8 bases and V 6 bases, and 15 bases lay outside the gene matches. Germline V CDR1 and CDR2: MDHEN, SYDVKM. The CDR3 is made up of 16 amino acids. CDR3 loop: CASSRISGGLGEKLFF. The CDR3 DNA follows: TGTGCCAGCAGCCGCATCTCAGGGGGTCTGGGGGAAAAACTGTTTTTT.

The chain couples TRBV15 to TRBJ1-2; D unresolved. Between the trimmed V and J ends, which lost 0 bases and 0 bases, there was a span of 11 bases. This CDR3 is 16 amino acids long. The germline gives CDR1 LNHNV, CDR2 YYDKDF (reference sequence). Written as DNA, the CDR3 is TGTGCCACCAGCAGAGATCCGTCGGAAGCTAACTATGGCTACACCTTC. This codes for CATSRDPSEANYGYTF.

The chain recombines TRBV29-1 with TRBJ2-1; 7 bases line up with TRBD2. V was pared by 3 bases and J by 10 bases, with 6 bases of the junction left unmatched. CDR3 size: 12 residues. Germline assignment: CDR1 SQVTM and CDR2 ANQGSEA. CDR3 nucleotides: TGCAGCGTTGACGGGAGGAGATACGAGCAGTTCTTC. Protein: CSVDGRRYEQFF.

The V call is TRBV5-1, the J call TRBJ2-5; a possible D gene is TRBD2 (5 bases). The CDR3 covers 14 residues. Trimming shortened V by 4 bases and J by 2 bases, and 12 bases separated the two germline ends. Germline assignment: CDR1 SGHRS and CDR2 YFSETQ. DNA of the CDR3: TGCGCCAGCAGCCTCAGGACTTCTCAAGAGACCCAGTACTTC. It encodes CASSLRTSQETQYF. The variable domain in full, completed from reference TRBV5-1 and TRBJ2-5, reads KAGVTQTPRYLIKTRGQQVTLSCSPISGHRSVSWYQQTPGQGLQFLFEYFSETQRNKGNFPGRFSGRQFSNSRSEMNVSTLELGDSALYLCASSLRTSQETQYFGPGTRLLVL.

Points on this clonotype: A read error may be the cause here, since a much bigger clone is one base away. The rearrangement joins TRBV6-2 or TRBV6-3 to TRBJ1-1; D not certain. V lost 5 bases, J lost 4 bases, and 17 bases lay in between. Germline V lookup: CDR1 MNHEY, CDR2 SVGEGT. The CDR3 spans 15 residues. CDR3 in amino acids: CASSNFGLPSTEAFF. CDR3 coding DNA: TGTGCCAGCAGTAATTTTGGCCTCCCGAGCACTGAAGCTTTCTTT.

Comments on this clonotype: A read error may account for a junction end that differs from germline. The chain combines TRBV24-1 with TRBJ2-1, with TRBD2 identical over 9 bases. The CDR3 contains 19 residues. Germline lookup yields CDR1 KGHDR and CDR2 SFDVKD. The CDR3 DNA sequence: TGTGCCACCAGTGCTGTCCCGGGACTAGCTCCGAGCTCCTACAATGAGCGGTTCTTC. It encodes CATSAVPGLAPSSYNERFF.

On this clonotype: The junction does not match germline at one end; this may be a read error. The chain has TRBV11-3 and TRBJ1-1; D is unclear. CDR3 length: 15 residues. Looked up from germline, CDR1 is SGHNT and CDR2 is YENEEA. The CDR3 reads CASSLYSELNNEAFF. Here the CDR3 DNA reads TGTGCCAGCAGCCTGTACTCCGAGTTGAACAATGAAGCTTTCTTT.

Remarks on this clonotype: One end of the junction is discordant with germline, which a read error may explain. The chain employs TRBV11-2 and TRBJ2-4; 7 bases line up with TRBD1. The CDR3 totals 16 residues. Germline V lookup: CDR1 SGHAT, CDR2 FQNNGV. The CDR3 region has the DNA TGTGTCAGCAGTTACTTGACAGGGATGGCCAAAAACATTCAGTATTTC. Amino acid sequence: CVSSYLTGMAKNIQYF.

Concerning this clonotype: A read error may produce the germline difference seen at one junction end. The chain employs TRBV4-3 and TRBJ2-7; 7 bases align to TRBD2. CDR3 length: 14 amino acids. Germline loops: CDR1 LGHNA, CDR2 YSLEER. The CDR3 DNA reads as TGCGCCAGCAGCCAGTCTCCGGGGGACTACGAACAGTACTTC. Translated, it gives CASSQSPGDYEQYF.

This clonotype appeared once. One end of the junction does not line up with germline, which may come from a read error. The J gene is TRBJ2-1, the V gene TRBV11-2; 7 bases align to TRBD1. In germline, CDR1 is SGHAT, CDR2 FQNNGV. The CDR3 runs 15 residues. Here the CDR3 DNA reads TGTGCCAGCGGCCTCCGGGACAGCTCCTACAATGAGCAATTCTTC. Translation gives CASGLRDSSYNEQFF. Looking up the rest from reference TRBV11-2 and TRBJ2-1 gives the full variable domain: EAGVAQSPRYKIIEKRQSVAFWCNPISGHATLYWYQQILGQGPKLLIQFQNNGVVDDSQLPKDRFSAERLKGVDSTLKIQPAKLEDSAVYLCASGLRDSSYNEQFFGPGTRLTVL.

This clonotype has more than one count but fewer than ten. A much larger clone sits a single nucleotide away, making a read error possible. The V and J genes are TRBV11-2 and TRBJ2-5; either TRBD1 or TRBD2 may supply D (5 bases each). V shed 3 bases and J shed 1 base, with 12 bases lying between them. The CDR3 is made up of 15 amino acids. Germline V gives CDR1 SGHAT, CDR2 FQNNGV. CDR3 DNA: TGTGCCAGCAGCTTGACACTCGGGACCCAAGAGACCCAGTACTTC. Its protein product is CASSLTLGTQETQYF.

With regard to this clonotype: A junction end diverges from the germline sequence, so it may reflect a read error. The V and J genes are TRBV11-2 and TRBJ2-3; D unclear. The CDR3 extends over 17 amino acids. Germline CDR1 SGHAT, CDR2 FQNNGV. CDR3 amino acids: CACSFPIEATTTDTQYF. The CDR3 DNA follows: TGTGCCTGCAGCTTTCCCATTGAGGCCACGACCACAGATACGCAGTATTTT. The full variable domain, in which reference TRBV11-2 and TRBJ2-3 provide the parts outside the CDR3, is EAGVAQSPRYKIIEKRQSVAFWCNPISGHATLYWYQQILGQGPKLLIQFQNNGVVDDSQLPKDRFSAERLKGVDSTLKIQPAKLEDSAVYLCACSFPIEATTTDTQYFGPGTRLTVL.

This clonotype was found a few times. The chain couples TRBV5-4 to TRBJ2-1; tentatively, D is TRBD1 (6 bases). This CDR3 contains 15 residues. Germline CDR1 is SGHNT and CDR2 is YYREEE (reference sequence). V lost 2 bases and J 0 bases, leaving 9 bases between the germline ends. CDR3 region: CASSFTGYSYNEQFF. The CDR3 DNA reads TGTGCCAGCAGCTTTACAGGGTACTCCTACAATGAGCAGTTCTTC.

As regards this clonotype: A much larger clone lies one base from this, so it may be a read error. V and J are TRBV6-5 and TRBJ2-1, with a tentative D call TRBD1 (5 bases). There are 16 residues in the CDR3. The ends were cut back, 1 base at V and 6 bases at J, with 16 bases in the middle. Per the germline V gene, CDR1 is MNHEY and CDR2 is SVGAGI. The CDR3 here is CASSYYRGGLGNEQFF. The CDR3 DNA is TGTGCCAGCAGTTACTATAGGGGCGGCCTCGGCAATGAGCAGTTCTTC.

Worth noting for this clonotype: One junction end does not reproduce the germline sequence, and a read error may be involved. The V and J genes are TRBV4-1 and TRBJ2-2, with TRBD1 matching 9 bases. In germline, CDR1 is MGHRA, CDR2 YSYEKL. The CDR3 is made up of 16 amino acids. The CDR3 loop reads CASIDLDRGLTEELFF. The DNA for the CDR3 is TGCGCCAGCATCGATCTGGACAGGGGCTTAACCGAGGAGCTGTTTTTT.

A note on this clonotype: This could be a read error, since a much larger clone is one nucleotide away. This chain uses TRBV5-6 with TRBJ2-7, with D tentatively TRBD2 (6 bases). This CDR3 is 14 amino acids long. In germline, CDR1 is SGHDT, CDR2 YYEEEE. The chain's CDR3 is CASSSIGQDYVQYF. Here the CDR3 DNA reads TGTGCCAGCAGCTCAATCGGTCAGGACTACGTGCAGTACTTC.

At least ten counts were recorded for this clonotype. The genes are TRBV11-1 and TRBJ2-1; the match to TRBD2 covers 9 bases. The V gene's germline CDR1 is SGHAT and CDR2 FQDESV (reference sequence). This CDR3 spans 15 amino acids. The V segment lost 5 bases and the J segment 6 bases; nucleotides outside the gene matches: 8. CDR3 DNA: TGTGCCAGCAGCCGAGGGCTAGCGGGAACCAATGAGCAGTTCTTC. It yields the protein CASSRGLAGTNEQFF.

About this clonotype: A single base separates this from a much larger clone, so it may be a read error. This sequence joins TRBV4-1 and TRBJ1-4; maybe TRBD1 (6 bases). This CDR3 is built from 15 residues. CDR1 MGHRA and CDR2 YSYEKL come from the germline V gene. V lost 1 base and J lost 5, with 11 bases in between. The CDR3: CASSQVPGTNEKLFF. CDR3 nucleotide sequence: TGCGCCAGCAGCCAAGTACCAGGGACAAATGAAAAACTGTTTTTT.

The chain joins TRBV4-1 to TRBJ1-4; TRBD1 matches at 9 bases. Germline loops: CDR1 MGHRA, CDR2 YSYEKL. V dropped 2 bases and J dropped 7; count of bases not matched to a gene: 8. The CDR3 is 16 residues long. Here the CDR3 reads CASSQHVGTGSEKLFF. In DNA, the CDR3 is TGCGCCAGCAGCCAACATGTCGGGACAGGGTCTGAAAAACTGTTTTTT.

This chain links TRBV5-1 with TRBJ2-1, with 12 bases fitting TRBD1. This CDR3 is 14 amino acids long. Germline assignment: CDR1 SGHRS and CDR2 YFSETQ. Germline trimming cut 5 bases from V and 9 bases from J; bases unmatched to any gene: 6. The CDR3 loop reads CASRPGTGGSEQFF. The CDR3 DNA is TGCGCCAGCAGACCCGGGACAGGGGGCAGTGAGCAGTTCTTC.

Of note for this clonotype: This may stem from a read error, because a much larger clone lies one nucleotide away. This chain joins TRBV4-3 and TRBJ2-7; D gene unclear. The germline gives CDR1 LGHNA, CDR2 YSLEER. V lost 0 bases and J 4 bases, leaving 13 bases between the germline ends. The CDR3 extends over 15 amino acids. CDR3 sequence (DNA): TGCGCCAGCAGCCAAGAGAGTAATCCGTGTTACGAGCAGTACTTC. This gives the protein CASSQESNPCYEQYF.

As regards this clonotype: With a much larger clone just one base away, this may be a read error. The chain combines TRBV13 with TRBJ2-2; D possibly corresponds to TRBD2 (6 bases). In germline, CDR1 is PRHDT, CDR2 FYEKMQ (reference sequence). The CDR3 spans 14 residues. The CDR3 here is CASSPNSHTGGLFF. CDR3 nucleotides: TGTGCCAGCAGTCCCAACAGTCACACCGGGGGGCTGTTTTTT.

V is TRBV11-2 and J is TRBJ2-5; 7 bases align to TRBD2. V shed 4 bases, J shed 7 bases, and the junction held 15 bases outside the gene matches. CDR1 SGHAT and CDR2 FQNNGV come from the germline V gene. This CDR3 is 16 amino acids long. The chain's CDR3 is CASSSTSAMVPGTQYF. The CDR3 region has the DNA TGTGCCAGCAGCTCTACTAGCGCGATGGTCCCGGGGACCCAGTACTTC.

This clonotype showed up many times. The rearrangement joins TRBV6-4 to TRBJ1-2, with a possible D match to TRBD1 (5 bases). The V and J ends lost 7 bases and 3 bases respectively, with 15 bases between them. This CDR3 is built from 14 residues. Germline CDR1 is MRHNA and CDR2 is SNTAGT. CDR3: CASTEGRDDYGYTF. The CDR3 bases are TGTGCCAGCACCGAAGGCAGGGATGACTATGGCTACACCTTC.